This record concerns one T cell receptor beta chain sequence. Its cognate antigen is unknown. Other DNA sequences in the sample encode the same CDR3. Germline V gene lookup returns CDR1 MDHEN and CDR2 SYDVKM. The V and J ends lost 5 bases and 5 bases respectively, with 10 bases between them. CDR3 length: 12 residues. The sample belongs to a study of shared clonotypes between healthy human individuals. Notes on the study in general: Non-shared clonotypes displayed generation probabilities falling below those of clonotypes present in all four donors.

The run depth of the assay was deep. Each sorted subset replicate got 200 ng genomic DNA, tens of thousands of genomes. Sequenced by immunoSEQ multiplex PCR; TCRdb stores in-frame clones only, minus some. The repertoire holds over 950,000 clones, with approximately 75% as singletons. The receptor was derived from a man aged 18 to 30 in good health. Some clones in this sample may be carry-over from other donors' samples. V usage is TRBV28 and J usage is TRBJ2-7; no firm D call. The sample consisted of memory CD4+ T cells from PBMCs. Subset noted: CD45RA-negative fraction. The chain's CDR3 is CASSLHKDEQYF. CDR3 nucleotide sequence: TGTGCCAGCAGTCTACACAAAGACGAGCAGTACTTC.